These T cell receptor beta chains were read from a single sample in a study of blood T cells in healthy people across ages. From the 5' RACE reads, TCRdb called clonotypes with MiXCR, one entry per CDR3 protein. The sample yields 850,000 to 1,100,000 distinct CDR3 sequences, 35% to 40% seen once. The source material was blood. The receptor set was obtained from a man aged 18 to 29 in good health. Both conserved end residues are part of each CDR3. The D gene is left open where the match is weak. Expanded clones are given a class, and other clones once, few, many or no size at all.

TGTGCCAGCAGTTACTCGATCTTACCGACAGGGAGCGGATATTCACCCCTCCACTTT,CASSYSILPTGSGYSPLHF,TRBD1,TRBV6-2/TRBV6-3,.,TRBJ1-6
TGTGCCAGCAGCTTTTGGGAAGCTGAAGCTTTCTTT,CASSFWEAEAFF,.,TRBV7-2,.,TRBJ1-1
TGCGCCAGCAGCCAAGATACCGGAAATAATGAAAAACTGTTTTTT,CASSQDTGNNEKLFF,.,TRBV4-3,.,TRBJ1-4
TGTGCCAGCAGCTTAGCAGGAAAGGGGGCGCACGGCTACACCTTC,CASSLAGKGAHGYTF,TRBD1,TRBV7-9,.,TRBJ1-2
TGTGCCAGCAGCATACAGGGTGAGGGCATTCAGTACTTC,CASSIQGEGIQYF,.,TRBV7-2,few,TRBJ2-4
TGTGCCAGCAGAGGGCCCCAGTCGGGTACGCAGTATTTT,CASRGPQSGTQYF,.,TRBV12-3/TRBV12-4,.,TRBJ2-3
TGCAGCGTTGTGCCGCTAGCGGGGACCTCCTACAATGAGCAGTTCTTC,CSVVPLAGTSYNEQFF,TRBD2,TRBV29-1,.,TRBJ2-1
TGCAGTGCTAGAGATGAATCCACAGGGAGAAATTCACCCCCCCACTTT,CSARDESTGRNSPPHF,.,TRBV20-1,.,TRBJ1-6
TGTGCCAGCAGCTACCGCCCGCCCGTTTCAGATGGGAATGAAAAACTGTTTTTT,CASSYRPPVSDGNEKLFF,.,TRBV6-5,.,TRBJ1-4
TGCAGTGCTAGTGAAAGGGAAGATACGCCCCAGCATTTT,CSASEREDTPQHF,.,TRBV20-1,.,TRBJ1-5
TGTGCCAGCAGCACCAACAGGGTCAGCAATCAGCCCCAGCATTTT,CASSTNRVSNQPQHF,.,TRBV7-2,.,TRBJ1-5
TGTGCCAGCACGTCGGTTGACAGAAGATACAATGAGCAGTTCTTC,CASTSVDRRYNEQFF,.,TRBV27,few,TRBJ2-1
TGTGCTAGTGGTTTGGTTCAGGGAGGCAAGAGCATATGGTATAATTCACCCCTCCACTTT,CASGLVQGGKSIWYNSPLHF,.,TRBV12-5,few,TRBJ1-6
TGTGCCATCAACAGTGACAGCACAGATACGCAGTATTTT,CAINSDSTDTQYF,.,TRBV28,.,TRBJ2-3
TGCAGTGCTACCGACCAGACTAGCGGGGTTCAAGATACGCAGTATTTT,CSATDQTSGVQDTQYF,TRBD2,TRBV20-1,few,TRBJ2-3
TGTGCCAGCAGTTACGGACAGGGTCGGACGCAGTATTTT,CASSYGQGRTQYF,TRBD1,TRBV6-5,many,TRBJ2-3
TGCGCCAGCAGCTTGGGTCTAGGGGAAGGCTATGGCCACACCTTC,CASSLGLGEGYGHTF,.,TRBV5-1,once,TRBJ1-2
TGTGCCAGCAGTTACTCATCATGGTTAGGGTTTTCAGCCAAAAACATTCAGTACTTC,CASSYSSWLGFSAKNIQYF,.,TRBV6-2/TRBV6-3,many,TRBJ2-4
TGTGCCAGCAGCCAAGTGTTCAGAGGGCCGGCAGTTGAGACCCAGTACTTC,CASSQVFRGPAVETQYF,.,TRBV4-2,.,TRBJ2-5
TGTGCCAGCAGTTTGGGACAGGGTCGGAACACTGAAGCTTTCTTT,CASSLGQGRNTEAFF,TRBD1,TRBV6-2/TRBV6-3,few,TRBJ1-1
TGTGCCAGCAGCCAAGTTCATAGCGACGGAGCCTCCTACAATGAGCAGTTCTTC,CASSQVHSDGASYNEQFF,.,TRBV14,.,TRBJ2-1
TGTGCCAGCAGTGAAAACGGGTTGGGTTTGCTGAGCTCCTACGAGCAGTACTTC,CASSENGLGLLSSYEQYF,.,TRBV25-1,few,TRBJ2-7
TGCAGTGCTAGAGATCGAGCGGGACCCTACAATGAGCAGTTCTTC,CSARDRAGPYNEQFF,TRBD2,TRBV20-1,.,TRBJ2-1
TGCAGTGCTAGTTTGGCTAGCGGGGGGACCCCTTTCACCTACAATGAGCAGTTCTTC,CSASLASGGTPFTYNEQFF,TRBD2,TRBV20-1,.,TRBJ2-1
TGTGCCAGCAGCCGTCAAACTAGCGGGGTGGAAGATACGCAGTATTTT,CASSRQTSGVEDTQYF,TRBD2,TRBV7-8,few,TRBJ2-3
TGCGCCAGCAGCCAAGATCTAGGGACTTACGGATATAGCAATCAGCCCCAGCATTTT,CASSQDLGTYGYSNQPQHF,.,TRBV4-1,many,TRBJ1-5
TGTGCCAGCAGCAGATTCGGGGAGGGTTCCTACGAGCAGTACTTC,CASSRFGEGSYEQYF,TRBD2,TRBV7-8,.,TRBJ2-7
TGTGCCAGCACCTATTGGGGCGGTAGCCAAGAGACCCAGTACTTC,CASTYWGGSQETQYF,.,TRBV12-3/TRBV12-4,many,TRBJ2-5
TGTGCCAGCAGCTTAAGGGATCAATCCGGGGAGCTGTTTTTT,CASSLRDQSGELFF,.,TRBV7-2,.,TRBJ2-2
TGTGCCAGCAGTTCTGCTACCCTTAGCGCAGATACGCAGTATTTT,CASSSATLSADTQYF,.,TRBV27,.,TRBJ2-3
TGTGCCAGCAGCTCCCACGGGACTACTAAAGGAGAGCAGTACTTC,CASSSHGTTKGEQYF,TRBD2,TRBV7-3,.,TRBJ2-7
TGTGCCAGCAGTGTATCCCGGACCCCCACTGAAGCTTTCTTT,CASSVSRTPTEAFF,.,TRBV28,.,TRBJ1-1
TGCGCCCGCAGCCAAGTAGACAGGGTGAACTATGGCTACACCTTC,CARSQVDRVNYGYTF,TRBD1,TRBV4-1,.,TRBJ1-2
TGTGCCAGCAGCCAGGCCCTAGGGACTGGCTACACCTTC,CASSQALGTGYTF,.,TRBV3-1,.,TRBJ1-2
TGTGCCAGCAGCCGACGCGGGCGGGGGGACGGAGATACGCAGTATTTT,CASSRRGRGDGDTQYF,TRBD2,TRBV12-3/TRBV12-4,.,TRBJ2-3
TGTGCCATCAGTGAGCCGGCGCGGAATGAGCAGTTCTTC,CAISEPARNEQFF,.,TRBV10-3,few,TRBJ2-1
TGTGCCAGCAGACCATTCTATCTAGCGGAGGGCTACAATGAGCAGTTCTTC,CASRPFYLAEGYNEQFF,TRBD2,TRBV6-6,once,TRBJ2-1
TGTGCCAGCAGTCCCTACGGGGAGGGTAGACAGCCCCAGCATTTT,CASSPYGEGRQPQHF,.,TRBV12-3/TRBV12-4,few,TRBJ1-5
TGTGCCAGCAGCAAAGAATCGGGGACCGATAGGGGGATACGACAGCCCCAGCATTTT,CASSKESGTDRGIRQPQHF,.,TRBV21-1,.,TRBJ1-5
TGTGCCAGCAGCGTTTACGGATACAATGAGCAGTACTTC,CASSVYGYNEQYF,.,TRBV9,.,TRBJ2-5
TGCAGTGCCCCTTGGGGGAGACAAGAGACCCAGTACTTC,CSAPWGRQETQYF,.,TRBV20-1,few,TRBJ2-5
TGCAGTGCTAGAGGCCTTCCGGGTCGTCGTCAAGCTAACTATGGCTACACCTTC,CSARGLPGRRQANYGYTF,.,TRBV20-1,few,TRBJ1-2